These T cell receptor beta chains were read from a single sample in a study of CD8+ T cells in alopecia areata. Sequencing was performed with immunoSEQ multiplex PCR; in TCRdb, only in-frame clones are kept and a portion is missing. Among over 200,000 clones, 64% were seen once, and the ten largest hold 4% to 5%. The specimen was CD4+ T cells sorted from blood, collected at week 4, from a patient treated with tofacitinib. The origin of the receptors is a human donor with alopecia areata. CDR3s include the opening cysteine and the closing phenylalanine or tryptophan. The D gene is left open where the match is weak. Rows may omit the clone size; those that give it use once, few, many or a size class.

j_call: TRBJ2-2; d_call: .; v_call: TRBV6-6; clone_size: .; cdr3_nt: TGTGCCAGCAGTGAGGTCGGGGAGCTGTTTTTT; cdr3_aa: CASSEVGELFF
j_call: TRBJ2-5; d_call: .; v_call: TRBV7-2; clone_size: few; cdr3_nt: TGTGCCAGCAGCTTAGCTTCCTTAAGTAAAGAGACCCAGTACTTC; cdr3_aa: CASSLASLSKETQYF
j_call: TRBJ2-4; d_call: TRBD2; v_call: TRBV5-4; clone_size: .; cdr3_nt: TGTGCCAGCAGCCGGGGAGGGGCTGAAAACATTCAGTACTTC; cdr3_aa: CASSRGGAENIQYF
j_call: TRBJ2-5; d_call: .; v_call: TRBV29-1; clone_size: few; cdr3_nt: TGCAGCGCCCAGCTGACCAGTGGGGAGACCCAGTACTTC; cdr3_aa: CSAQLTSGETQYF
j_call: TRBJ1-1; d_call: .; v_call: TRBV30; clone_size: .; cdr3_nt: TGTGCCTGGACCAAAAAGACCGAAGGCACTGAAGCTTTCTTT; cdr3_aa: CAWTKKTEGTEAFF
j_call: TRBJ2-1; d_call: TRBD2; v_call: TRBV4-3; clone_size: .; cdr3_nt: TGCGCCAGCAGCCAATCCCAACTAGCGGGGGAGGTCACTGAGCAGTTCTTC; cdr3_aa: CASSQSQLAGEVTEQFF
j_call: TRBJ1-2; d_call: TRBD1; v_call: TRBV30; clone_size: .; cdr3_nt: TGTGCCTGGAGTGGGACAGGGCTATATTATGGCTACACCTTC; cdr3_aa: CAWSGTGLYYGYTF
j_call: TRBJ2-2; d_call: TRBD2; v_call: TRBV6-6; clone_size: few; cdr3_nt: TGTGCCAGCAGCGGGGGGGCCACCGGGGAGCTGTTTTTT; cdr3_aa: CASSGGATGELFF
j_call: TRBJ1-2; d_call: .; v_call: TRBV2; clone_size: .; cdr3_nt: TGTGCCAGCCGTCGACAGGTTACCTACTATGGCTACACCTTC; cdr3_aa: CASRRQVTYYGYTF
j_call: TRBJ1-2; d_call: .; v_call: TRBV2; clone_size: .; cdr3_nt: TGTGCCAGCAGTGAATTGGAGGGGAGCTATAGCGGCTACACCTTC; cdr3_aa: CASSELEGSYSGYTF
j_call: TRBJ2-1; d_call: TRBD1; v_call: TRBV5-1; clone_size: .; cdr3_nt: TGCGCCAGCAGCCGGGACAGGGGAGGCAATGAGCAGTTCTTC; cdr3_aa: CASSRDRGGNEQFF
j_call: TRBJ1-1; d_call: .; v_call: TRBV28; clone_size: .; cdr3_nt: TGTGCCAGCAGTTTATCAGGGGCGCAAGGCACTGAAGCTTTCTTT; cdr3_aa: CASSLSGAQGTEAFF
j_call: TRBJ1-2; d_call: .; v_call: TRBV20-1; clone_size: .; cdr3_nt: TGCAGTGCTAGAGATTGGGCCGCGTCCGCCTTC; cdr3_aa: CSARDWAASAF
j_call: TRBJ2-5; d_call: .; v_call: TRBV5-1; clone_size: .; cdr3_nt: TGCGCCAGCAGCTCTCTGGCGCTAATCCAAGAGACCCAGTACTTC; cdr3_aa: CASSSLALIQETQYF
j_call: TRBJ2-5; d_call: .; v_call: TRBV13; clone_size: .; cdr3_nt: TGTGCCAGCAGCTTGCGGGGCGAGACCCAGTACTTC; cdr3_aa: CASSLRGETQYF
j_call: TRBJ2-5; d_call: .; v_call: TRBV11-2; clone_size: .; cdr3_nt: TGTGCCAGCAGCTCAGAGACCCAGTACTTC; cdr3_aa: CASSSETQYF
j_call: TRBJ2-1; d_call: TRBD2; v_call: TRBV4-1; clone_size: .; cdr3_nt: TGCGCCAGCAGCCACCAAGGGACTAGCGGATACAATGAGCAGTTCTTC; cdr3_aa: CASSHQGTSGYNEQFF
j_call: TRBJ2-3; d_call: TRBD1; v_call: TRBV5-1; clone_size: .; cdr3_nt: TGCGCCAGCAGCTTGACCGGGACAGGGCCAACAGATACGCAGTATTTT; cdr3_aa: CASSLTGTGPTDTQYF
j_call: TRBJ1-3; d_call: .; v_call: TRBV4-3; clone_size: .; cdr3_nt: TGCGCCAGCAGCCCGAATGCACCTTCTGGAAACACCATATATTTT; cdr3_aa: CASSPNAPSGNTIYF
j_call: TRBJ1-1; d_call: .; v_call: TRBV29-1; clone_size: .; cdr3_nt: TGCAGCGTCCGGGGGGGGCTGTCCACTGAAGCTTTCTTT; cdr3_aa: CSVRGGLSTEAFF
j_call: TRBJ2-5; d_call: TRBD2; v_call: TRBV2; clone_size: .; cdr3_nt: TGTGCCAGCACCAGCGATGGGGGGGACCAAGAGACCCAGTACTTC; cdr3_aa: CASTSDGGDQETQYF
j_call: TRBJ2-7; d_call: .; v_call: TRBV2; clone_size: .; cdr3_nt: TGTGCCAGCTCCTTTGGGCAGGGGACCTACGAGCAGTACTTC; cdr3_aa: CASSFGQGTYEQYF
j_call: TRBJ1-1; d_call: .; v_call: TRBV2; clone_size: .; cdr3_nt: TGTGCCAGCAGCAATGCCGACAGTACCAGGGGCACTGAAGCTTTCTTT; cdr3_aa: CASSNADSTRGTEAFF
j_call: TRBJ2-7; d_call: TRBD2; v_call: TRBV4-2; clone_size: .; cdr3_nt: TGTGCCAGCAGCCATAAAGGGGAGGGACTTTACGAGCAGTACTTC; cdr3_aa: CASSHKGEGLYEQYF
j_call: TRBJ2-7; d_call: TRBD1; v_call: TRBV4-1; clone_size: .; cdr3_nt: TGCGCCAGCAGCCAACCCGGGACAGGGGCCTACGAGCAGTACTTC; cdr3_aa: CASSQPGTGAYEQYF
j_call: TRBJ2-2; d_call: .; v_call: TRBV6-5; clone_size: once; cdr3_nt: TGTGCCAGCAGTTCCCCCACCGGGGAGCTGTTTTTT; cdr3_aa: CASSSPTGELFF
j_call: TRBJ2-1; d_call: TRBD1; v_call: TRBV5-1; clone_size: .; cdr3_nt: TGCGCCAGCAGCGTCGGACAGGGGGCTCACAATGAGCAGTTCTTC; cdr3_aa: CASSVGQGAHNEQFF
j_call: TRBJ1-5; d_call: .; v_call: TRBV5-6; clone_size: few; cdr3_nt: TGTGCCAGCAGCTTGTGGGAAAATCAGCCCCAGCATTTT; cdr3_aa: CASSLWENQPQHF
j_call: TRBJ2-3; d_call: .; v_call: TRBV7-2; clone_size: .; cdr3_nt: TGTGCCAGCAGCCTCCGTGCGGCTTCAGATACGCAGTATTTT; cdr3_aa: CASSLRAASDTQYF
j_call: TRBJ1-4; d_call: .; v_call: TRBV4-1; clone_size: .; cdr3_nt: TGCGCCAGCAGCTACCAAGCCTCCCGGGGCGAAAAACTGTTTTTT; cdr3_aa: CASSYQASRGEKLFF
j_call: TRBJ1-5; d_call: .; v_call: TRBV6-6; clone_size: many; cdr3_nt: TGTGCCAGCGGGATCAATCAGCCCCAGCATTTT; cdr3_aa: CASGINQPQHF
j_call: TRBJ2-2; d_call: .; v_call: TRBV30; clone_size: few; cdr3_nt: TGTGCCTGGAGTGTACTAGGAAGGACAGCGAACACCGGGGAGCTGTTTTTT; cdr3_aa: CAWSVLGRTANTGELFF
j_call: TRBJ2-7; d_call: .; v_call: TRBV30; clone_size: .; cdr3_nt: TGTGCCTCTAGGCCCACGGTTAGCTACGAGCAGTACTTC; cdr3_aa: CASRPTVSYEQYF
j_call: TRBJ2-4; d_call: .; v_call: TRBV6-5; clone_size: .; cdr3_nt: TGTGCCAGCAGTTCCGAAAGGGGCTCAAACATTCAGTACTTC; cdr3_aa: CASSSERGSNIQYF
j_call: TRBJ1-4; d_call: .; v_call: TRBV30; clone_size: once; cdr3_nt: TGTGCCTGGATGAGGGGTCAGATAACTAATGAAAAACTGTTTTTT; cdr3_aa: CAWMRGQITNEKLFF
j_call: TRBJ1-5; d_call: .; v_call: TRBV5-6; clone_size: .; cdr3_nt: TGTGCCAGCAGCTTGGTGGGAGGGGATCAGCCCCAGCATTTT; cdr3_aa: CASSLVGGDQPQHF
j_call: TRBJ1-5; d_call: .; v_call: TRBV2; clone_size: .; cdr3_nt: TGTGCCAGCACGGGGGGGGCGCGTAATCAGCCCCAGCATTTT; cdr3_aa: CASTGGARNQPQHF
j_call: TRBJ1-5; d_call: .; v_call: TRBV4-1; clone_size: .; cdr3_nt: TGCGCCAGCAGCCGGGACGGCAATCAGCCCCAGCATTTT; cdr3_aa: CASSRDGNQPQHF
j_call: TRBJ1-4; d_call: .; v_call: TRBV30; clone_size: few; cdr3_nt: TGTGCCTGGAGTGTGACATCAACTAATGAAAAACTGTTTTTT; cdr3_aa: CAWSVTSTNEKLFF
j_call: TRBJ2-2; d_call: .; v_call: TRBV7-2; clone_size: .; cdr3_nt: TGTGCCAGCAGCTCCGACACCGGGGAGCTGTTTTTT; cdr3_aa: CASSSDTGELFF
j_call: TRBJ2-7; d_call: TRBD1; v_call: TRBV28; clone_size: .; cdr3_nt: TGTGCCAGCAGTTCAGGGGGTAGGACCTACGAGCAGTACTTC; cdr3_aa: CASSSGGRTYEQYF
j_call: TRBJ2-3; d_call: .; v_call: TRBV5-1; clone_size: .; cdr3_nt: TGCGCCAGCAGCTTGGCGCCAGGGGGGCGAGATACGCAGTATTTT; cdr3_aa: CASSLAPGGRDTQYF